This TCR beta chain was recorded in a study of liver allograft versus peripheral blood T cells. In the study overall: Recipients' peripheral blood T cell receptor repertoires were compared with those in transplanted livers.

Study outcomes and limitations: Within liver allografts, T cell receptor repertoires were reportedly different from those in peripheral blood.

The CDR3 loop spans 16 amino acids. Germline V gene lookup returns CDR1 MDHEN and CDR2 SYDVKM. J was trimmed by 7 bases and V by 4 bases; bases with no gene match: 10. Relative to its sample, this clonotype is medium-sized. Its matching antigen is unknown. TCRdb processed the reads anew with MiXCR; each CDR3 protein has one entry. This table has almost 3,000 distinct CDR3 sequences, about a sixth appearing once. This sequence was found in a human patient who had a liver transplant. T cells may partly derive from the graft donor. The chain couples TRBV28 to TRBJ2-1; 10 bases are a match to TRBD1. Here the CDR3 reads CASSSAGTGDFNEQFF. DNA for the CDR3: TGTGCCAGCAGTTCTGCCGGGACAGGGGATTTTAATGAGCAGTTCTTC.